This is a list of T cell receptor beta chains from one sample in a study of cytomegalovirus exposure and HLA in healthy donors. Using immunoSEQ multiplex PCR, the repertoire was profiled, and TCRdb retains in-frame clones only, with some absent. Among about 330,000 clones listed, roughly 87% were seen once. Sequenced: PBMCs. The receptors derive from a woman aged 25 to 39 in good health and CMV-seropositive. Both conserved end residues are part of each CDR3. A D gene is named only where the DNA matches it firmly. Clone size, where shown, is once, few, many, or a class for clones that have expanded.

len: 13
v_gene: TRBV29-1
d_gene: -
abundance: -
j_gene: TRBJ2-1
CDR3aa: CSVERSSYNEQFF
CDR3nt: TGCAGCGTGGAGCGGAGCTCCTACAATGAGCAGTTCTTC

len: 15
v_gene: TRBV5-6
d_gene: TRBD2
abundance: once
j_gene: TRBJ2-1
CDR3aa: CASSSLAGGSGEQFF
CDR3nt: TGTGCCAGCAGCTCACTAGCGGGAGGGAGTGGTGAGCAGTTCTTC

len: 11
v_gene: TRBV15
d_gene: -
abundance: -
j_gene: TRBJ2-5
CDR3aa: CATSRGTLTNF
CDR3nt: TGTGCCACCAGCAGAGGGACCCTAACGAACTTC

len: 15
v_gene: TRBV7-3
d_gene: -
abundance: -
j_gene: TRBJ1-1
CDR3aa: CASSLNPMGNTEAFF
CDR3nt: TGTGCCAGCAGCTTAAATCCTATGGGAAACACTGAAGCTTTCTTT

len: 15
v_gene: TRBV6-5
d_gene: TRBD2
abundance: -
j_gene: TRBJ2-3
CDR3aa: CASRPSGGAVGTQYF
CDR3nt: TGTGCCAGCAGACCTAGCGGGGGGGCCGTTGGTACGCAGTATTTT

len: 14
v_gene: TRBV6-1
d_gene: TRBD1
abundance: -
j_gene: TRBJ1-5
CDR3aa: CASTRDRARQPQHF
CDR3nt: TGTGCCAGCACCAGGGACAGGGCCAGGCAGCCCCAGCATTTT

len: 12
v_gene: TRBV30
d_gene: -
abundance: once
j_gene: TRBJ1-2
CDR3aa: CAWRGLSYGYTF
CDR3nt: TGTGCCTGGAGAGGACTTTCCTATGGCTACACCTTC

len: 15
v_gene: TRBV30
d_gene: TRBD1
abundance: -
j_gene: TRBJ2-1
CDR3aa: CALRKGQFSYNEQFF
CDR3nt: TGTGCCTTGCGCAAGGGACAGTTTTCCTACAATGAGCAGTTCTTC

len: 15
v_gene: TRBV7-3
d_gene: TRBD2
abundance: -
j_gene: TRBJ2-7
CDR3aa: CASSRGLAVNYEQYF
CDR3nt: TGTGCCAGCAGCCGCGGCCTAGCGGTAAACTACGAGCAGTACTTC

len: 12
v_gene: TRBV30
d_gene: -
abundance: once
j_gene: TRBJ1-2
CDR3aa: CAWRQADYGYTF
CDR3nt: TGTGCCTGGAGACAGGCCGACTATGGCTACACCTTC

len: 16
v_gene: TRBV19
d_gene: -
abundance: -
j_gene: TRBJ2-6
CDR3aa: CASSSNREAGANVLTF
CDR3nt: TGTGCCAGTAGTAGTAACAGGGAGGCTGGGGCCAACGTCCTGACTTTC

len: 14
v_gene: TRBV6-1
d_gene: -
abundance: -
j_gene: TRBJ1-1
CDR3aa: CASTQDRGYTEAFF
CDR3nt: TGTGCCAGCACCCAGGACCGAGGATACACTGAAGCTTTCTTT

len: 14
v_gene: TRBV5-5
d_gene: -
abundance: -
j_gene: TRBJ2-7
CDR3aa: CASSPVGSSYEQYF
CDR3nt: TGTGCCAGCAGTCCGGTGGGGAGCTCCTACGAGCAGTACTTC

len: 14
v_gene: TRBV28
d_gene: -
abundance: -
j_gene: TRBJ2-1
CDR3aa: CATFRTSSTNEQFF
CDR3nt: TGTGCCACCTTCCGGACTTCTTCCACCAATGAGCAGTTCTTC

len: 16
v_gene: TRBV4-2
d_gene: -
abundance: -
j_gene: TRBJ1-4
CDR3aa: CASSLRSRDPNEKLFF
CDR3nt: TGTGCCAGCAGCCTGCGGTCGAGGGATCCTAATGAAAAACTGTTTTTT

len: 14
v_gene: TRBV5-6
d_gene: TRBD1
abundance: -
j_gene: TRBJ2-7
CDR3aa: CASSFPQGQGEQYF
CDR3nt: TGTGCCAGCAGCTTTCCGCAGGGACAGGGGGAGCAGTACTTC

len: 14
v_gene: TRBV5-1
d_gene: TRBD1
abundance: -
j_gene: TRBJ1-2
CDR3aa: CASSSGTGAQGYTF
CDR3nt: TGCGCCAGCAGCTCCGGGACAGGGGCCCAGGGCTACACCTTC

len: 13
v_gene: TRBV7-3
d_gene: -
abundance: -
j_gene: TRBJ1-2
CDR3aa: CASSLDFREGYTF
CDR3nt: TGTGCCAGCAGCTTAGACTTCAGGGAAGGCTACACCTTC

len: 15
v_gene: TRBV18
d_gene: TRBD2
abundance: -
j_gene: TRBJ2-5
CDR3aa: CASGSTLAGSETQYF
CDR3nt: TGTGCCAGCGGCTCAACTCTAGCGGGAAGCGAGACCCAGTACTTC

len: 13
v_gene: TRBV29-1
d_gene: -
abundance: -
j_gene: TRBJ2-7
CDR3aa: CSVEGGVDYEQYF
CDR3nt: TGCAGCGTTGAAGGAGGAGTGGACTACGAGCAGTACTTC

len: 13
v_gene: TRBV27
d_gene: TRBD1
abundance: -
j_gene: TRBJ2-4
CDR3aa: CASSFKGAGIQYF
CDR3nt: TGTGCCAGCAGTTTTAAGGGGGCAGGCATTCAGTACTTC

len: 11
v_gene: TRBV14
d_gene: -
abundance: few
j_gene: TRBJ1-3
CDR3aa: CASSLGNTIYF
CDR3nt: TGTGCCAGCAGCCTCGGAAACACCATATATTTT

len: 14
v_gene: TRBV15
d_gene: TRBD1
abundance: -
j_gene: TRBJ1-2
CDR3aa: CATSRDWTGRGYTF
CDR3nt: TGTGCCACCAGCAGAGATTGGACAGGCCGTGGCTACACCTTC